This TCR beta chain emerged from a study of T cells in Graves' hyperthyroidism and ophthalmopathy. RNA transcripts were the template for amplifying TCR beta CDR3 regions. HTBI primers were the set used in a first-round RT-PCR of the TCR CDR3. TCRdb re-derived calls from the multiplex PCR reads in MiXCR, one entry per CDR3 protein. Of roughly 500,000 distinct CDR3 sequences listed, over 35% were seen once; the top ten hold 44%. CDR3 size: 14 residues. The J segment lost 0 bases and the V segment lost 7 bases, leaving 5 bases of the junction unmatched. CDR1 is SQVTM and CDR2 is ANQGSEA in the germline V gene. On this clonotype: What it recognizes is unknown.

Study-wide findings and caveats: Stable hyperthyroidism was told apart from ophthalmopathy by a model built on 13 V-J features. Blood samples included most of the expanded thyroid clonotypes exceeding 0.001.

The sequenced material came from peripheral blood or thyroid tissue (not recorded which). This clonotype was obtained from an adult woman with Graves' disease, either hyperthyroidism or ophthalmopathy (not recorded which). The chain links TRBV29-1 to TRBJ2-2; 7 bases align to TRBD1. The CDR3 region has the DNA TGCAGCGCACGAGGGGGCACGAACACCGGGGAGCTGTTTTTT. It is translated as CSARGGTNTGELFF.